The 15 T cell receptor beta chains below all came from one sample that was sequenced in a study of radiation and T cells in renal cell carcinoma. Method: immunoSEQ multiplex PCR; TCRdb's copy keeps in-frame clones and lacks some. The sample has approximately 21,000 clones, about 51% seen once. Sample treatment: 15 Gy SBRT to primary tumor, nephrectomy 4 weeks later. Sequenced material: tumor tissue, taken from a patient whose treatment included radiotherapy and nephrectomy. These receptors were collected from a woman aged 45-65 years with renal cell carcinoma.

As for this clone: The junction departs from germline at one end; a sequencing error may be responsible. The genes are TRBV5-8 and TRBJ1-6; D is ambiguous. CDR1 and CDR2 from the germline V gene are SGHTS and YDEGEE. CDR3 size: 16 residues. This CDR3 reads CASSQDWRAGESPLHF. The CDR3, as DNA: TGCGCCAGCAGCCAAGATTGGAGGGCTGGCGAGTCACCCCTCCACTTT.

This clone qualifies as medium-sized. V gene TRBV6-1 combines with J gene TRBJ2-5, with a tentative D call TRBD1 (6 bases). Germline V CDR1 and CDR2: MNHNS, SASEGT. V lost 3 bases to trimming and J lost 1 base, with 6 bases between them. This CDR3 comprises 13 residues. Here the CDR3 reads CASSDRGQETQYF. The CDR3 coding sequence is TGTGCCAGCAGTGACAGGGGCCAAGAGACCCAGTACTTC.

The chain uses TRBV5-1 and TRBJ1-4; possible D gene TRBD1, 5 bases. The CDR3 runs 15 residues. Germline V lookup: CDR1 SGHRS, CDR2 YFSETQ. Between the trimmed V and J ends, which lost 0 bases and 7 bases, there was a span of 13 bases. The CDR3 bases are TGCGCCAGCAGCTTGGAAGGGGAGGTGGGTGAAAAACTGTTTTTT. This sequence encodes CASSLEGEVGEKLFF.

On this clone: One junction end disagrees with the germline gene, perhaps due to a read error. The CDR3 loop is CASSLTGVHETQYF. As DNA, the CDR3 is TGTGCTAGCAGCTTAACAGGGGTTCACGAGACCCAGTACTTC. The chain joins TRBV7-7 to TRBJ2-5; TRBD1 aligns across 7 bases. This CDR3 has 14 amino acids. Germline V gives CDR1 SSHAT, CDR2 FNYEAQ (reference sequence).

By its share, this clone is large (0.1 to 1%). This chain joins TRBV18 and TRBJ2-7; TRBD1 might be the D (5 bases). Trimming took 3 bases from V and 1 from J, leaving 13 bases between them. The CDR3 is 15 amino acids. From germline, CDR1 is KGHSH and CDR2 LQKENI. CDR3 protein: CASSPWADKSYEQYF. The CDR3 DNA reads as TGTGCCAGCTCACCTTGGGCGGACAAATCCTACGAGCAGTACTTC.

This clone was observed a handful of times. The chain combines TRBV29-1 with TRBJ1-2; unclear D gene. V shed 3 bases and J shed 4 bases, with 6 bases lying between them. This CDR3 comprises 11 residues. The V gene's germline CDR1 is SQVTM and CDR2 ANQGSEA. The CDR3 is CSVEVTYGYTF. DNA for the CDR3: TGCAGCGTTGAGGTGACCTATGGCTACACCTTC. The full variable domain, with the rest looked up from reference TRBV29-1 and TRBJ1-2, is SAVISQKPSRDICQRGTSLTIQCQVDSQVTMMFWYRQQPGQSLTLIATANQGSEATYESGFVIDKFPISRPNLTFSTLTVSNMSPEDSSIYLCSVEVTYGYTFGSGTRLTVV.

This clone occurred a few times. The CDR3 nucleotides read TGTGCCAGCAGTTCTCGACGGGGCATAGGGATCGCGGACGAGCAGTACTTC. Its translation is CASSSRRGIGIADEQYF. This rearrangement joins TRBV28 to TRBJ2-7; D tentatively reads TRBD1 or TRBD2 (5 bases each). CDR3 length equals 17 residues. Trimming stripped 4 bases from V and 5 bases from J, with 24 bases between. Germline CDR1 reads MDHEN; CDR2 reads SYDVKM.

This rearrangement joins TRBV4-3 to TRBJ1-4, with 7 positions matching TRBD1. CDR1 LGHNA and CDR2 YSLEER come from the germline V gene. The CDR3 is 16 residues long. V lost 2 bases, J lost 8 bases, and 11 bases stayed unmatched. The CDR3 protein is CASSQHYRGVEEKLFF. The CDR3 DNA is TGCGCCAGCAGCCAACACTACAGGGGAGTAGAGGAAAAACTGTTTTTT.

This clone was observed at least ten times. The chain joins TRBV5-4 to TRBJ2-7; D ambiguous. CDR3 size: 14 residues. Germline V gives CDR1 SGHNT, CDR2 YYREEE (reference sequence). V gave up 0 bases and J gave up 0 bases, with 7 bases separating them. The DNA of the CDR3 is TGTGCCAGCAGCTTGGCCTACAACTCCTACGAGCAGTACTTC. This translates into CASSLAYNSYEQYF.

This clone has just a few counts. This sequence joins TRBV7-2 and TRBJ1-1; TRBD1 might be the D (6 bases). Trimming removed 5 bases at V and 2 bases at J, with 15 bases between. This CDR3 comprises 15 residues. Germline-derived CDR1 and CDR2 are SGHTA and FQGNSA. The CDR3 nucleotides read TGTGCCAGCAGCCCCGGGCGGGGGGCCAACACTGAAGCTTTCTTT. It specifies CASSPGRGANTEAFF.

A few counts support this clone. DNA of the CDR3: TGTGCCAGCAGCACCGGGACAGGGGTCTACGAGCAGTACTTC. This gives the protein CASSTGTGVYEQYF. The chain is built from TRBV7-2 and TRBJ2-7, with 10 bases identical to TRBD1. Losses at the gene ends were 5 bases for V and 3 bases for J; bases not matched to a gene: 4. Germline assignment: CDR1 SGHTA and CDR2 FQGNSA. This CDR3 contains 14 residues.

J is TRBJ2-1 and V is TRBV2; the match to TRBD2 covers 9 bases. The germline V gene has CDR1 SNHLY and CDR2 FYNNEI. This CDR3 comprises 15 residues. V shed 2 bases and J 6 bases; nucleotides not matched to a gene: 5. CDR3 residues: CASSERRGGLNEQFF. The CDR3 bases are TGTGCCAGCAGTGAAAGGCGGGGGGGCCTCAATGAGCAGTTCTTC.

The CDR3 here is CASTPLTGGPYNSPLHF. CDR3 DNA: TGTGCCAGCACCCCCCTGACAGGCGGCCCCTATAATTCACCCCTCCACTTT. The chain uses TRBV6-4 and TRBJ1-6; weak D call: TRBD1 (6 bases). The CDR3 totals 17 residues. In germline, CDR1 is MRHNA, CDR2 SNTAGT. Trimming stripped 7 bases from V and 2 bases from J, with 18 bases between.

V gene TRBV18 combines with J gene TRBJ1-6; the match to TRBD1 covers 10 bases. Germline V lookup: CDR1 KGHSH, CDR2 LQKENI. V trimming: 6 bases; J trimming: 7 bases; junction bases outside the gene matches: 3. The CDR3 is made up of 14 amino acids. CDR3 sequence reads: CASSQDRGNSPLHF. DNA of the CDR3: TGTGCCAGCTCCCAGGACAGGGGGAATTCACCCCTCCACTTT.

This clone was seen a few times. The chain joins TRBV6-6 to TRBJ1-2; 9 positions match TRBD1. The CDR3 contains 16 residues. Losses at the gene ends were 9 bases for V and 1 base for J; bases not matched to a gene: 12. The germline V gene has CDR1 MNHNY and CDR2 SVGAGI (reference sequence). This CDR3 reads CASKGTGTGLNYGYTF. The CDR3 DNA reads TGTGCCAGTAAGGGGACCGGGACAGGGCTTAACTATGGCTACACCTTC.